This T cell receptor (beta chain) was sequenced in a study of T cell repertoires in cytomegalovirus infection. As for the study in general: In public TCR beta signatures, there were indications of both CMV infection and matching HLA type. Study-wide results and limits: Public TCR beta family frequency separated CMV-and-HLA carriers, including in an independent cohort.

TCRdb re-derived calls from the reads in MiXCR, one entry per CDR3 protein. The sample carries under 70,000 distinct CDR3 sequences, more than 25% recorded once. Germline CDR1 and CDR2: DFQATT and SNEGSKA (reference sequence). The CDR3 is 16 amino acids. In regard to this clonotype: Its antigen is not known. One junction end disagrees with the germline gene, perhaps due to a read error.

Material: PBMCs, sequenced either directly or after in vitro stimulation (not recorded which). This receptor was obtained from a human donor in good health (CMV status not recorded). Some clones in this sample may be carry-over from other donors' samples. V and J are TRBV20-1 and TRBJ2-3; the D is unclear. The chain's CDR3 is CSARTVWVELTDKQYF. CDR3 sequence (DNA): TGCAGTGCTAGAACGGTGTGGGTGGAGCTCACAGATAAGCAGTATTTT.